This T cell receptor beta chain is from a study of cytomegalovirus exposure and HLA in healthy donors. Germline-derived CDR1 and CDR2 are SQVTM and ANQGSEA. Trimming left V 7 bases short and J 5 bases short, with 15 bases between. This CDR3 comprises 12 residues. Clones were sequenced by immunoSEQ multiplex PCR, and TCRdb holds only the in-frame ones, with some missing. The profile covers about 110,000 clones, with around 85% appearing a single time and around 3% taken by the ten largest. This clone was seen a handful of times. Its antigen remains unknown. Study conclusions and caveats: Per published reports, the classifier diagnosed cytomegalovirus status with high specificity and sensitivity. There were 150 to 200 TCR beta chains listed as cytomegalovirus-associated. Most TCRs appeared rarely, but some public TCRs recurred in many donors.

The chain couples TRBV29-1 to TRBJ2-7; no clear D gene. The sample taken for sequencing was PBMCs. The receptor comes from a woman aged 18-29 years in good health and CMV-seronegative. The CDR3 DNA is TGCAGCGGCTCGGGTCTTGCGGACGAGCAGTACTTC. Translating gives CSGSGLADEQYF.